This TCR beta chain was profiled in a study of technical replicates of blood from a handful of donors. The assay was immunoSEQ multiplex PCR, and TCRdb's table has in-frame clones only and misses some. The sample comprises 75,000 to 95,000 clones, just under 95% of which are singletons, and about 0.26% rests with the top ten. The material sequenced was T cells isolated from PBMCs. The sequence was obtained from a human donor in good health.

The CDR3 coding sequence is TGTGCCAGTAGTACCCCACAGGGGATCAACACTGAAGCTTTCTTT. It is translated as CASSTPQGINTEAFF. The rearrangement uses TRBV19 and TRBJ1-1, with TRBD1 matching over 7 bases. Germline V lookup: CDR1 LNHDA, CDR2 SQIVND (reference sequence). V was pared by 4 bases and J by 2 bases, with 7 bases of the junction left unmatched. CDR3 length: 15 amino acids.